A selection of T cell receptor beta chains follows, all from one sample in a study of vaccination and CD4 T cells after COVID-19. TCRdb re-derived calls from the PCR reads in MiXCR, one entry per CDR3 protein. Of 1,500 or so distinct CDR3 sequences listed, roughly half are singletons. These receptors' targets are unknown. Sample: CD4+ T cells from blood, cultured in vitro. The source of these receptors is a human donor in good health. CDR3s include the opening cysteine and the closing phenylalanine or tryptophan. The D gene is left open where the match is weak. Rows may omit the clone size; those that give it use once, few, many or a size class.

size,D,J,V,CDR3,DNA
-,TRBD2,TRBJ2-3,TRBV6-1,CASSRTSGMADTQYF,TGTGCCAGCAGTCGGACTAGCGGGATGGCAGATACGCAGTATTTT
-,-,TRBJ2-5,TRBV6-2/TRBV6-3,CASSYLRGETQYF,TGTGCCAGCAGTTATCTTCGTGGGGAGACCCAGTACTTC
-,-,TRBJ1-4,TRBV20-1,CSARTDRKANEKLFF,TGCAGTGCTAGGACGGACAGAAAGGCCAATGAAAAACTGTTTTTT
few,-,TRBJ2-7,TRBV6-2/TRBV6-3,CASSLTRYEQYF,TGTGCCAGCAGCCTTACCCGATACGAGCAGTACTTC
-,TRBD2,TRBJ2-7,TRBV10-3,CAISDGRGRYAEQYF,TGTGCCATCAGTGATGGGCGGGGGAGGTATGCCGAGCAGTACTTC
few,-,TRBJ1-2,TRBV25-1,CASSEGPNYGYTF,TGTGCCAGCAGTGAAGGACCTAACTATGGCTACACCTTC